A single sample is the source of the 22 T cell receptor beta chains below, sequenced in a study of vaccination and CD4 T cells after COVID-19 (dated by TCRdb to 2021 to 2024). These TCRs are of unknown antigen specificity. Library creation used PCR. Sequencing used an Illumina iSeq 100. DNA from cultured CD4+ T cells was subjected to TCR sequencing with the Oncomine TCR Beta short-read assay at the Johns Hopkins FTIC core. The public reads were reanalyzed by TCRdb: fastp trimming at Q25, MiXCR alignment, in-frame beta chains only. One record per CDR3 amino acid sequence lists the most common genes and DNA. The sample table records 15,000 to 20,000 distinct CDR3 sequences; about 52% of these occur just once. The ten largest clonotypes hold 4% to 4.5% of the sample. The sample's treatment or condition label is to be understood as: roughly ten-day PBMC culture with coronavirus spike peptide pools or control peptides (ViraFEST assay).

Material for sequencing was CD4+ T cells from blood, cultured in vitro. The receptor set was obtained from a human donor who had recovered from COVID-19.

This clonotype has only a few counts. This chain uses TRBV7-2 with TRBJ1-6; no clear D gene. Germline CDR1 SGHTA, CDR2 FQGNSA. The CDR3 is 14 residues long. Trimming left V 5 bases short and J 6 bases short, with 11 bases between. CDR3 nucleotides: TGTGCCAGCAGCCCCCTACGGGGTAATTCACCCCTCCACTTT. Residues: CASSPLRGNSPLHF.

J is TRBJ1-2 and V is TRBV14, with D perhaps TRBD1 (6 bases). The V gene lost 3 bases and the J gene lost 2 bases, with 10 bases spanning the gap. The length of the CDR3 is 14 residues. The germline V gene has CDR1 SGHDN and CDR2 FVKESK. For the CDR3, the DNA is TGTGCCAGCAGCCACGGAGACAGGAACTATGGCTACACCTTC. It yields the protein CASSHGDRNYGYTF.

The rearrangement joins TRBV5-1 to TRBJ1-3; 7 bases agree with TRBD1. The CDR3 consists of 15 residues. The V gene's germline CDR1 is SGHRS and CDR2 YFSETQ. J lost 2 bases, V lost 0 bases, and 2 bases had no gene match. CDR3 sequence (DNA): TGCGCCAGCAGCTTGGAGGGGACAGCTGGAAACACCATATATTTT. It specifies CASSLEGTAGNTIYF.

The rearrangement uses TRBV24-1 and TRBJ2-3; 7 positions match TRBD2. Germline assignment: CDR1 KGHDR and CDR2 SFDVKD. V shed 7 bases, J shed 0 bases, and the junction held 0 bases outside the gene matches. The CDR3 sequence is 13 residues long. The CDR3 DNA sequence: TGTGCCACCAGGCGGGAGAGCACAGATACGCAGTATTTT. The encoded protein is CATRRESTDTQYF.

J is TRBJ1-2 and V is TRBV19; 10 bases match TRBD1. The CDR3 is made up of 15 amino acids. From germline, CDR1 is LNHDA and CDR2 SQIVND (reference sequence). The junction had 6 bases not matched to a gene; V was cut back by 4 bases and J by 4 bases. The CDR3 here is CASSNQWTGGYGYTF. The CDR3 region has the DNA TGTGCCAGTAGTAACCAATGGACAGGGGGCTATGGCTACACCTTC.

The chain joins TRBV6-2 or TRBV6-3 to TRBJ2-7; no reliable D call. V lost 5 bases and J 7 bases, leaving 24 bases between the germline ends. Germline assignment: CDR1 MNHEY and CDR2 SVGEGT. The CDR3 sequence is 16 residues long. CDR3 amino acids: CASSRTQTIGYEEQYF. For the CDR3, the DNA is TGTGCCAGCAGTCGAACGCAAACCATAGGCTACGAGGAGCAGTACTTC.

The chain employs TRBV11-1 and TRBJ2-5; 8 positions match TRBD1. Per the germline V gene, CDR1 is SGHAT and CDR2 is FQDESV (reference sequence). There are 13 residues in the CDR3. After removal of 5 bases from V and 4 bases from J, the junction contained 3 bases not matched to a gene. The CDR3 DNA follows: TGTGCCAGCAGCGTCGACAGGGGAGAGACCCAGTACTTC. Translation gives CASSVDRGETQYF.

This clonotype has a single count. CDR3 DNA sequence: TGTGCCAGCAGCTTAGGTGGGAGGGCATCGAACACCGGGGAGCTGTTTTTT. It translates to CASSLGGRASNTGELFF. This chain joins TRBV7-9 and TRBJ2-2; 7 bases are a match to TRBD2. This CDR3 is built from 17 residues. The germline V gene has CDR1 SEHNR and CDR2 FQNEAQ (reference sequence). V was pared by 1 base and J by 0 bases, with 5 bases of the junction left unmatched.

The sample holds a few counts of this clonotype. The chain recombines TRBV19 with TRBJ1-5, with D uncertain. The CDR3 consists of 15 residues. Germline V CDR1 and CDR2: LNHDA, SQIVND (reference sequence). Trimming removed 6 bases at V and 0 bases at J, with 12 bases between. The CDR3 DNA is TGTGCCAGTAGCAATGGTAGGGTTAGCAATCAGCCCCAGCATTTT. This codes for CASSNGRVSNQPQHF.

The chain combines TRBV6-1 with TRBJ1-2, with a weak D call TRBD1 (6 bases). Germline V gives CDR1 MNHNS, CDR2 SASEGT. V lost 10 bases to trimming and J lost 5 bases, with 32 bases between them. CDR3 length: 18 amino acids. The CDR3 protein is CANPLAPEPRTERYGYTF. The DNA of the CDR3 is TGTGCCAACCCATTGGCCCCAGAACCGAGGACAGAAAGATATGGCTACACCTTC.

This sequence joins TRBV25-1 and TRBJ2-7; no clear D. The CDR3 runs 14 residues. V lost 5 bases and J 3 bases, leaving 14 bases between the germline ends. Germline loops: CDR1 MGHDK, CDR2 SYGVNS. The CDR3 loop is CASSRSPERYEQYF. The CDR3 region has the DNA TGTGCCAGCAGTAGGAGCCCAGAGCGCTACGAGCAGTACTTC.

This chain uses TRBV2 with TRBJ2-1, with D perhaps TRBD2 (6 bases). This CDR3 has 11 amino acids. Per germline, CDR1 SNHLY and CDR2 FYNNEI. The V end lost 6 bases, the J end lost 14 bases, and 14 bases lay between the germline ends. The CDR3 DNA is TGTGCCAGCAGGAACCGGGACTGGGAGTTCTTC. This sequence encodes CASRNRDWEFF.

This clonotype occurred a few times. The chain employs TRBV6-2 or TRBV6-3 and TRBJ2-1, with 8 bases fitting TRBD1. CDR3 length equals 17 residues. In germline, CDR1 is MNHEY, CDR2 SVGEGT. The trim removed 7 bases at V and 6 bases at J, leaving 17 bases unmatched. CDR3 region: CASTKIRRQGASNEQFF. The CDR3 coding sequence is TGTGCCAGCACCAAAATCCGGAGGCAGGGGGCAAGCAATGAGCAGTTCTTC.

The chain has TRBV5-4 and TRBJ2-1, with D unclear. V gave up 4 bases and J gave up 6 bases, with 14 bases separating them. This CDR3 contains 14 residues. Per germline, CDR1 SGHNT and CDR2 YYREEE (reference sequence). This chain's CDR3 is CASSGLDWGNEQFF. The CDR3 region has the DNA TGTGCCAGCAGCGGTTTAGATTGGGGCAATGAGCAGTTCTTC.

The rearrangement joins TRBV10-3 to TRBJ1-1, with TRBD1 matching over 8 bases. The J segment lost 3 bases and the V segment lost 6 bases, leaving 12 bases of the junction unmatched. The V gene's germline CDR1 is ENHRY and CDR2 SYGVKD. The CDR3 sequence is 16 residues long. The CDR3 DNA reads TGTGCCATCAGCCCAGACAGGGGCGTGGGTTACACTGAAGCTTTCTTT. Its translation: CAISPDRGVGYTEAFF.

The chain recombines TRBV7-9 with TRBJ2-2, with D hard to call. The CDR3 contains 14 residues. Germline V CDR1 and CDR2: SEHNR, FQNEAQ (reference sequence). Trimming removed 3 bases at V and 0 bases at J, with 5 bases between. The CDR3 reads CASSFQANTGELFF. For the CDR3, the DNA is TGTGCCAGCAGCTTCCAAGCGAACACCGGGGAGCTGTTTTTT.

This clonotype was found a few times. This chain uses TRBV2 with TRBJ1-6, with 8 bases that match TRBD1. Germline V gene lookup returns CDR1 SNHLY and CDR2 FYNNEI. Trimming removed 10 bases from V and 6 bases from J; junction bases left unmatched: 5. CDR3 length equals 13 residues. CDR3 sequence (DNA): TGTGCCACCAGACAGGGGAGTAATTCACCCCTCCACTTT. It encodes CATRQGSNSPLHF.

This clonotype turned up a few times. The rearrangement uses TRBV7-6 and TRBJ2-5; 15 nucleotides match TRBD2. The V segment lost 4 bases and the J segment 4 bases; nucleotides outside the gene matches: 4. CDR3 length: 16 amino acids. In germline, CDR1 is SGHVS, CDR2 FNYEAQ. DNA of the CDR3: TGTGCCAGCAGCTCAGGACTAGCGGGGGGGAGAGAGACCCAGTACTTC. It yields the protein CASSSGLAGGRETQYF.

This clonotype has a single count. CDR3 sequence (DNA): TGTGCCACCAGCAGGGGGGGGGGAGCCTACAATGAGCAGTTCTTC. Its protein is CATSRGGGAYNEQFF. The J gene is TRBJ2-1, the V gene TRBV15; 7 bases match TRBD2. Trimming took 3 bases from V and 2 from J; bases not matched to a gene: 4. This CDR3 spans 15 amino acids. Germline V lookup: CDR1 LNHNV, CDR2 YYDKDF (reference sequence).

This chain uses TRBV20-1 with TRBJ2-7; D unresolved. The V end was cut by 6 bases, the J end by 0 bases, with 12 bases between. The germline V gene has CDR1 DFQATT and CDR2 SNEGSKA (reference sequence). The CDR3 runs to 13 residues. In nucleotides, the CDR3 is TGCAGTGCCCCGCATGATGGCTCCTACGAGCAGTACTTC. This sequence encodes CSAPHDGSYEQYF.

The chain is built from TRBV11-3 and TRBJ1-2; D might be TRBD1 (5 bases). The CDR3 sequence is 15 residues long. Trimming took off 1 base at V and 2 bases at J, with 11 bases between the two ends. Looked up from germline, CDR1 is SGHNT and CDR2 is YENEEA. This CDR3 reads CASSLVFGDNYGYTF. DNA of the CDR3: TGTGCCAGCAGCTTAGTTTTTGGGGACAACTATGGCTACACCTTC.

This CDR3 reads CASSLSGQNSPLHF. The CDR3 DNA reads TGTGCCAGCAGCTTATCAGGTCAAAATTCACCCCTCCACTTT. This chain joins TRBV7-3 and TRBJ1-6; D gene ambiguous. Trimming stripped 2 bases from V and 7 bases from J, with 9 bases between. Germline CDR1 and CDR2: SGHTA and FQGTGA. The CDR3 is 14 residues long.